Following are 8 T cell receptor beta chains from one sample sequenced in a study of T-cell memory formation after mild COVID-19 (dated by TCRdb to the early 2020s). Library preparation used 5' RACE. Sequencer: Illumina NovaSeq 6000. The public reads were reprocessed in TCRdb via fastp at Q25 and MiXCR, keeping in-frame beta chains. Each entry merges the rows of one CDR3 protein and shows their most common DNA and genes. The sample has some 120,000 distinct CDR3 sequences on record, about 5.9% of them singletons. The ten largest clones add up to 2.2% of the sample. Material for sequencing was PBMCs or a T cell subset sorted from them (not recorded which). The receptors originated from an adult woman who had mild COVID-19 (a few samples of this study predate the infection). The sample titles of this study are shuffled in the database, so cell type and time point are left out; the donor was told from shared clones.

A few counts support this clonotype. The chain couples TRBV5-1 to TRBJ2-5; D unresolved. Trimming removed 0 bases at V and 1 base at J, with 13 bases between. This CDR3 has 16 amino acids. In germline, CDR1 is SGHRS, CDR2 YFSETQ. DNA for the CDR3: TGCGCCAGCAGCTTGGCGCCGTCTAAAACCCAAGAGACCCAGTACTTC. Translation: CASSLAPSKTQETQYF.

The genes are TRBV12-3 or TRBV12-4 and TRBJ1-2; 7 bases map to TRBD1. V dropped 7 bases and J dropped 2; count of bases not matched to a gene: 13. There are 16 residues in the CDR3. In DNA form, the CDR3 reads TGTGCCAGCACCCATTTGGGGGGACAGAGAAACTATGGCTACACCTTC. It specifies CASTHLGGQRNYGYTF.

The table lists this clonotype with many counts. V usage is TRBV7-6 and J usage is TRBJ2-3, with TRBD1 matching over 7 bases. The CDR3 extends over 12 amino acids. V trimming: 3 bases; J trimming: 10 bases; junction bases outside the gene matches: 4. Germline assignment: CDR1 SGHVS and CDR2 FNYEAQ. CDR3 in amino acids: CASSFGDRAQYF. CDR3 in DNA: TGTGCCAGCAGCTTTGGTGACAGGGCGCAGTATTTT.

This clonotype showed up just a few times. This rearrangement joins TRBV24-1 to TRBJ2-1; no reliable D call. From germline, CDR1 is KGHDR and CDR2 SFDVKD. There are 12 residues in the CDR3. V dropped 6 bases and J dropped 3 bases, with 5 bases sitting between them. The CDR3, as DNA: TGTGCCACCAGTTCCAGCTACAATGAGCAGTTCTTC. It is translated as CATSSSYNEQFF.

This clonotype came up many times. The chain combines TRBV6-5 with TRBJ1-2; perhaps TRBD1 as D (6 bases). Germline V lookup: CDR1 MNHEY, CDR2 SVGAGI. This CDR3 comprises 13 residues. Trimming stripped 6 bases from V and 7 bases from J, with 15 bases between. CDR3 in DNA: TGTGCCAGCAGCCCAGGGGATAACGGTGGCTACACCTTC. It is translated as CASSPGDNGGYTF.

The J gene is TRBJ1-5, the V gene TRBV20-1; tentatively, D is TRBD1 (5 bases). This CDR3 is built from 13 residues. Germline V gene lookup returns CDR1 DFQATT and CDR2 SNEGSKA (reference sequence). Trimming left V 6 bases short and J 4 bases short, with 13 bases between. CDR3 sequence reads: CSAHRDPNQPQHF. The CDR3 DNA follows: TGCAGTGCGCACCGGGACCCAAATCAGCCCCAGCATTTT.

This clonotype was recorded a few times. The rearrangement links TRBV6-6 to TRBJ2-3, with 9 bases lining up with TRBD2. The junction had 10 bases not matched to a gene; V was cut back by 0 bases and J by 3 bases. The CDR3 covers 18 residues. Germline CDR1 MNHNY, CDR2 SVGAGI (reference sequence). The CDR3 sequence is CASSYSAGGPRGTDTQYF. The CDR3 bases are TGTGCCAGCAGTTACTCGGCGGGGGGGCCACGGGGGACAGATACGCAGTATTTT.

In this sample, this clonotype turned up a few times. This sequence joins TRBV20-1 and TRBJ2-5, with a weak D call TRBD2 (5 bases). The CDR3 consists of 12 residues. Germline V gene lookup returns CDR1 DFQATT and CDR2 SNEGSKA (reference sequence). Trimming removed 3 bases at V and 0 bases at J, with 5 bases between. The CDR3, as DNA: TGCAGTGCTAGGACTAACCAAGAGACCCAGTACTTC. Residues: CSARTNQETQYF.